Only a few counts were recorded for the clone carrying this TCR beta chain. Its antigen is undetermined. At residue 10, the DNA translation does not agree with TCRdb's protein; the protein displayed here is the one encoded by the DNA. Germline and genes: mouse. The read ends 3 residues before the CDR3 terminus; that terminus is restored from the germline J gene. This record comes from a study of CD8+ T cells in alopecia areata. Across the study: Donors of skin were C3H/HeJ mice aged roughly 6-13 months with spontaneous alopecia, and recipients were roughly 7-11-week-old female C3H/HeJ mice.

Germline lookup yields CDR1 FNHDT and CDR2 SITEND (reference sequence). The CDR3 consists of 13 residues. V lost 2 bases to trimming and J lost 9 bases, with 9 bases between them. Study-level results: Especially in alopecia totalis/universalis, lesional scalp showed greater clonality than normal scalp did. Scalp repertoires also include resident alphabeta T cells from normal skin.

Sequencing used cDNA as its template, made by extracting RNA and reverse transcribing it. The assay was immunoSEQ multiplex PCR, and TCRdb's table has in-frame clones only and misses some. Recorded here are some 110,000 clones, none singletons. The TCR comes from a C3H/HeJ mouse with alopecia areata. For the strain, the MHC haplotype given is H2-k. The rearrangement joins TRBV19 to TRBJ1-6; weak D call: TRBD1 (6 bases). Being an ORF, TRBJ1-6 has a function that is uncertain. The material sequenced was lesional skin. CDR3 in amino acids: CASSMWDTSPLYF. CDR3 bases read: TGTGCCAGCAGTATGTGGGACACTTCGCCC.